The 27 T cell receptor beta chains reported below all come from one sample, sequenced in a study of T cell responses to AZD1222 COVID-19 vaccine. This table comes from immunoSEQ multiplex PCR, and its TCRdb copy is limited to in-frame clones, with some not included. The sample has roughly 190,000 clones, about nine tenths seen once; the top ten hold 0.95% to 1%. Specimen: peripheral blood, collected on day 0 of AZD1222 vaccination. The receptor set was obtained from an adult in good health.

The V gene is TRBV6-5, the J gene TRBJ2-1; possibly TRBD1 for D (5 bases). Between the trimmed V and J ends, which lost 8 bases and 8 bases, there was a span of 19 bases. The CDR3 consists of 14 residues. The germline gives CDR1 MNHEY, CDR2 SVGAGI. The CDR3 here is CASDRSRRGDEQFF. The CDR3 coding sequence is TGTGCCAGCGACAGATCTAGAAGGGGCGATGAGCAGTTCTTC.

This clone appeared once. The chain employs TRBV5-5 and TRBJ1-2; 7 nucleotides agree with TRBD1. There are 15 residues in the CDR3. The J segment lost 8 bases and the V segment lost 4 bases, leaving 14 bases of the junction unmatched. Germline CDR1 SGHKS, CDR2 YYEKEE (reference sequence). The CDR3 DNA reads as TGTGCCAGCAGCCGACAGGGTTTGGGAGGAGACGGCTACACCTTC. Protein product: CASSRQGLGGDGYTF.

This chain joins TRBV15 and TRBJ1-5; D is undetermined. V was shortened by 6 bases and J by 7 bases, with 10 bases between the two germline ends. The CDR3 is made up of 12 amino acids. In germline, CDR1 is LNHNV, CDR2 YYDKDF (reference sequence). CDR3 residues: CATSKPGQPQHF. CDR3 in DNA: TGTGCCACCAGTAAGCCCGGGCAGCCCCAGCATTTT.

This chain connects TRBV6-1 to TRBJ1-2, with 7 nucleotides matching TRBD1. This CDR3 contains 14 residues. Germline V gene data show CDR1 as MNHNS and CDR2 as SASEGT. Losses at the gene ends were 3 bases for V and 8 bases for J; bases not matched to a gene: 9. The CDR3: CASSDRNRGRGYTF. Written as DNA, the CDR3 is TGTGCCAGCAGTGACAGGAACAGGGGCCGGGGCTACACCTTC.

CDR3 sequence: CASSQELRGRDGYTF. The CDR3 DNA reads as TGCGCCAGCAGCCAAGAATTACGGGGGCGGGATGGCTACACCTTC. The gene calls are TRBV4-3 and TRBJ1-2, with a tentative D call TRBD1 (6 bases). Per germline, CDR1 LGHNA and CDR2 YSLEER. V was cut by 0 bases and J by 6 bases, with 14 bases left in between. The CDR3 length is 15 residues.

This chain connects TRBV14 to TRBJ2-2, with 9 bases matching TRBD1. This CDR3 comprises 19 residues. J gave up 2 bases and V 0 bases, and 10 bases lay outside the gene matches. Germline-derived CDR1 and CDR2 are SGHDN and FVKESK. The CDR3 DNA is TGTGCCAGCAGCCAAGATGAATGGGACAGGGCCTCTAACACCGGGGAGCTGTTTTTT. This codes for CASSQDEWDRASNTGELFF.

The chain couples TRBV3-1 (or the pseudogene TRBV3-2) to TRBJ2-7; no clear D gene. Germline V CDR1 and CDR2: LGHDT, YNNKEL (reference sequence). Between the trimmed V and J ends, which lost 1 base and 0 bases, there was a span of 10 bases. The CDR3 extends over 15 amino acids. CDR3: CASSQGLSASYEQYF. In nucleotides, the CDR3 is TGTGCCAGCAGCCAAGGCCTATCCGCCTCCTACGAGCAGTACTTC.

This sequence joins TRBV5-1 and TRBJ2-3, with TRBD1 as a possible D gene (6 bases). The germline V gene has CDR1 SGHRS and CDR2 YFSETQ. The CDR3 spans 15 residues. V shed 4 bases and J shed 1 base, with 13 bases lying between them. CDR3 sequence (DNA): TGCGCCAGCAGCCAAACAGGGTTGGGCACAGATACGCAGTATTTT. Protein sequence: CASSQTGLGTDTQYF.

The V gene is TRBV5-1, the J gene TRBJ2-7, with D perhaps TRBD2 (5 bases). V was shortened by 3 bases and J by 6 bases, with 13 bases between the two germline ends. CDR3 length equals 13 residues. The germline gives CDR1 SGHRS, CDR2 YFSETQ. CDR3 sequence: CASSYGLTSEQYF. Here the CDR3 DNA reads TGCGCCAGCAGCTACGGACTGACCTCCGAGCAGTACTTC.

J is TRBJ1-3 and V is TRBV19; D gene unclear. V shed 3 bases and J shed 0 bases, with 12 bases lying between them. Germline V CDR1 and CDR2: LNHDA, SQIVND (reference sequence). The CDR3 covers 16 residues. Written as DNA, the CDR3 is TGTGCCAGTAGTATCCTTGTATCAGGCTCTGGAAACACCATATATTTT. Protein product: CASSILVSGSGNTIYF.

The chain carries TRBV5-5 and TRBJ1-1, with 10 bases fitting TRBD1. V lost 3 bases to trimming and J lost 4 bases; unmatched junction nucleotides: 9. Germline V gene sequence: CDR1 SGHKS, CDR2 YYEKEE (reference sequence). This CDR3 spans 16 amino acids. DNA of the CDR3: TGTGCCAGCAGCTCACGATGGACAGGGGGAGGCACTGAAGCTTTCTTT. Protein: CASSSRWTGGGTEAFF.

This clone was detected only a few times. The CDR3 is CATSDLRGAFPGYTF. CDR3 sequence (DNA): TGTGCCACCAGTGACCTAAGGGGGGCGTTCCCTGGCTACACCTTC. J is TRBJ1-2 and V is TRBV24-1; D perhaps matches TRBD1 (6 bases). This CDR3 has 15 residues. Per germline, CDR1 KGHDR and CDR2 SFDVKD. The V gene lost 4 bases and the J gene lost 7 bases, with 18 bases spanning the gap.

The V call is TRBV6-5, the J call TRBJ2-7; D is tentatively TRBD1 or TRBD2 (6 bases each). Germline lookup yields CDR1 MNHEY and CDR2 SVGAGI. V lost 5 bases and J 0 bases, leaving 8 bases between the germline ends. There are 13 residues in the CDR3. The CDR3 coding sequence is TGTGCCAGCAGTAGGGGGGACTCCTACGAGCAGTACTTC. Residues: CASSRGDSYEQYF.

This chain uses TRBV19 with TRBJ1-3; no reliable D call. The germline V gene has CDR1 LNHDA and CDR2 SQIVND (reference sequence). The V gene lost 5 bases and the J gene lost 1 base, with 15 bases spanning the gap. This CDR3 spans 16 amino acids. This chain's CDR3 is CASSFLRGASGNTIYF. The CDR3 nucleotides are TGTGCCAGTAGTTTTTTGCGGGGAGCTTCTGGAAACACCATATATTTT.

The CDR3 protein is CASTSGVNYGYTF. The CDR3 DNA reads as TGTGCCAGTACATCAGGGGTTAACTATGGCTACACCTTC. The V call is TRBV19, the J call TRBJ1-2; tentative D call: TRBD1 (6 bases). Germline CDR1 reads LNHDA; CDR2 reads SQIVND (reference sequence). V shed 7 bases and J shed 1 base, with 10 bases lying between them. The CDR3 sequence is 13 residues long.

The V gene is TRBV14, the J gene TRBJ1-1, with D perhaps TRBD1 (5 bases). The length of the CDR3 is 14 residues. Germline CDR1 reads SGHDN; CDR2 reads FVKESK. Trimming took 1 base from V and 4 from J, leaving 10 bases between them. The CDR3: CASSQVLGGTEAFF. The CDR3 bases are TGTGCCAGCAGCCAAGTATTGGGGGGCACTGAAGCTTTCTTT.

The chain combines TRBV3-1 (or the pseudogene TRBV3-2) with TRBJ1-5, with D unresolved. The V end was cut by 1 base, the J end by 4 bases, with 8 bases between. The CDR3 spans 14 residues. The germline V gene has CDR1 LGHDT and CDR2 YNNKEL (reference sequence). CDR3 region: CASSQAVSNQPQHF. CDR3 DNA sequence: TGTGCCAGCAGCCAAGCCGTCAGTAATCAGCCCCAGCATTTT.

The V gene is TRBV5-5, the J gene TRBJ2-2; maybe TRBD2 (6 bases). Germline CDR1 reads SGHKS; CDR2 reads YYEKEE (reference sequence). The CDR3 covers 15 residues. V gave up 2 bases and J gave up 1 base, with 9 bases separating them. The CDR3 DNA follows: TGTGCCAGCAGCTTTGGCGGGAAGAACACCGGGGAGCTGTTTTTT. It is translated as CASSFGGKNTGELFF. Filled out from reference TRBV5-5 and TRBJ2-2, the complete variable domain reads DAGVTQSPTHLIKTRGQQVTLRCSPISGHKSVSWYQQVLGQGPQFIFQYYEKEERGRGNFPDRFSARQFPNYSSELNVNALLLGDSALYLCASSFGGKNTGELFFGEGSRLTVL.

The chain carries TRBV29-1 and TRBJ2-7; D is possibly TRBD2 (5 bases). From germline, CDR1 is SQVTM and CDR2 ANQGSEA. The CDR3 is made up of 13 amino acids. Trimming took 0 bases from V and 3 from J, leaving 9 bases between them. CDR3: CSVEDQRDYEQYF. DNA for the CDR3: TGCAGCGTTGAAGATCAGAGGGACTACGAGCAGTACTTC.

The chain has TRBV7-2 and TRBJ1-3; tentative D call: TRBD1 (6 bases). This CDR3 comprises 19 residues. Trimming took 2 bases from V and 0 from J, leaving 20 bases between them. Germline V gene sequence: CDR1 SGHTA, CDR2 FQGNSA. The DNA of the CDR3 is TGTGCCAGCAGCTTAATTGGTCCAAGGGGGTCCCACTCTGGAAACACCATATATTTT. Translated: CASSLIGPRGSHSGNTIYF. The variable domain in full, completed from reference TRBV7-2 and TRBJ1-3, reads GAGVSQSPSNKVTEKGKDVELRCDPISGHTALYWYRQSLGQGLEFLIYFQGNSAPDKSGLPSDRFSAERTGGSVSTLTIQRTQQEDSAVYLCASSLIGPRGSHSGNTIYFGEGSWLTVV.

The chain is built from TRBV4-1 and TRBJ2-2, with TRBD2 matching over 7 bases. This CDR3 has 18 residues. CDR1 is MGHRA and CDR2 is YSYEKL in the germline V gene. J gave up 6 bases and V 0 bases, and 13 bases lay outside the gene matches. CDR3 in amino acids: CASSQDKPRREWAGELFF. Written as DNA, the CDR3 is TGCGCCAGCAGCCAAGATAAACCCCGGCGGGAGTGGGCCGGGGAGCTGTTTTTT.

This clone has more than one count but fewer than ten. This chain uses TRBV7-9 with TRBJ1-2, with D possibly being TRBD1 (6 bases). V gave up 1 base and J gave up 6 bases, with 15 bases separating them. The CDR3 has 15 amino acids. Germline V gene sequence: CDR1 SEHNR, CDR2 FQNEAQ (reference sequence). CDR3 nucleotides: TGTGCCAGCAGCTTAGTTGCTAACAGGGTCCATGGCTACACCTTC. Translated, it gives CASSLVANRVHGYTF.

The chain couples TRBV4-3 to TRBJ2-7; TRBD2 matches at 9 bases. J gave up 3 bases and V 1 base, and 4 bases lay outside the gene matches. Germline V gives CDR1 LGHNA, CDR2 YSLEER. The length of the CDR3 is 15 residues. In DNA form, the CDR3 reads TGCGCCAGCAGCCAAGTGGTGCGGGGGGGCTACGAGCAGTACTTC. It yields the protein CASSQVVRGGYEQYF.

This clone was detected only a few times. This chain joins TRBV11-2 and TRBJ1-2; 7 positions match TRBD1. Germline CDR1 SGHAT, CDR2 FQNNGV. The CDR3 covers 15 residues. V was clipped by 5 bases and J by 4 bases; unmatched bases: 10. CDR3 DNA: TGTGCCAGCAGCACAAACCCCGGGACAGTCTATGGCTACACCTTC. This gives the protein CASSTNPGTVYGYTF.

This CDR3 reads CASRDRVGNTIYF. The CDR3, as DNA: TGTGCCAGCAGGGACAGGGTTGGAAACACCATATATTTT. The chain couples TRBV2 to TRBJ1-3, with 8 positions matching TRBD1. The CDR3 covers 13 residues. The trim removed 6 bases at V and 3 bases at J, leaving 1 base unmatched. Germline V gene lookup returns CDR1 SNHLY and CDR2 FYNNEI.

The count of this clone is one. CDR3 residues: CASSFRTGDGYTF. In DNA form, the CDR3 reads TGTGCCAGCAGTTTCCGGACAGGGGATGGCTACACCTTC. The genes are TRBV12-3 or TRBV12-4 and TRBJ1-2; 9 nucleotides agree with TRBD1. The CDR3 loop spans 13 amino acids. V lost 3 bases, J lost 6 bases, and 2 bases stayed unmatched.

This chain connects TRBV7-2 to TRBJ2-7; 9 bases agree with TRBD1. The J segment lost 6 bases and the V segment lost 6 bases, leaving 9 bases of the junction unmatched. Germline V CDR1 and CDR2: SGHTA, FQGNSA. This CDR3 has 14 amino acids. The CDR3 DNA is TGTGCCAGCAGATTATCGGGACAGGGAGGCGAGCAGTACTTC. Encoded protein: CASRLSGQGGEQYF.